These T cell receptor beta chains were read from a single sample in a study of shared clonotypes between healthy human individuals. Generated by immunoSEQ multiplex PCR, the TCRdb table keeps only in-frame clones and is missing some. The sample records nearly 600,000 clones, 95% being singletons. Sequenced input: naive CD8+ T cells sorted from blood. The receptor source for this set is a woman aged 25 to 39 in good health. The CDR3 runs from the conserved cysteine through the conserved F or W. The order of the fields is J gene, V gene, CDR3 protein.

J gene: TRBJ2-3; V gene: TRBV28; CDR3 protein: CASSLIQGEDTQYF
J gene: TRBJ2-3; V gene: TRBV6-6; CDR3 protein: CASSPLAGGTDTQYF
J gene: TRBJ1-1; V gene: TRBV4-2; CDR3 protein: CASSQGLYTEAFF
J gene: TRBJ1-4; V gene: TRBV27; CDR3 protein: CASRGGIDEKLFF
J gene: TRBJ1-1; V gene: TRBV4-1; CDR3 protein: CASSQGGLWDKNTEAFF
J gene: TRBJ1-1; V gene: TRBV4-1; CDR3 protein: CASSQDTGANTEAFF
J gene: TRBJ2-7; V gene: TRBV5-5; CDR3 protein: CASRLGQTYEQYF
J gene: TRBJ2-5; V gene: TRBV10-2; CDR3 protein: CASGLAGKGETQYF
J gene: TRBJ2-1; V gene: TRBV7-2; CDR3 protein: CASSLGLAGFNEQFF
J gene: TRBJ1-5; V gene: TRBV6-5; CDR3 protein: CASSQMTGINQPQHF
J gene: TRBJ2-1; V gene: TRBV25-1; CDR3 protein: CASTTIREGYNEQFF
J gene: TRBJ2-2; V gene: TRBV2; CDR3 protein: CASSAAYGGRKNTGELFF
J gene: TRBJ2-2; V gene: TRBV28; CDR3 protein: CASSPDRLRENTGELFF
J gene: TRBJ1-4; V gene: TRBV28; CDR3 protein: CASSLLRGEGGLNLMFF
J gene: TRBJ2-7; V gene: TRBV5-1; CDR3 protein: CASSLMGGRYEQYF
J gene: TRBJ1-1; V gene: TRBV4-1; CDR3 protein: CASSPTVRGVKNTEAFF
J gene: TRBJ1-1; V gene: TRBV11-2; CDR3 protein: CASSLGVGRNTEAFF
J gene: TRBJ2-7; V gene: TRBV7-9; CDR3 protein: CASSWGLAGVGYEQYF
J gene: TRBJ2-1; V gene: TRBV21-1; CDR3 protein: CASSPPGPPPRARSSYNEQFF
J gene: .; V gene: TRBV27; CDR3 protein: CASSPGTGGWYEQYF
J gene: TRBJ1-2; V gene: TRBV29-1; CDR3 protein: CGSQGNNEGYTF
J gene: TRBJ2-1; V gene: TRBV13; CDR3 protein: CASSLGHHEQFF
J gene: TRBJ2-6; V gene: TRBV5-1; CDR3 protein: CASSGNSGANVLTF
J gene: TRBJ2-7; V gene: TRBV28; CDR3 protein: CASKPGVTTPTPGEQYF
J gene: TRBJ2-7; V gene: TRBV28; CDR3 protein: CASSPTAISYEQYF
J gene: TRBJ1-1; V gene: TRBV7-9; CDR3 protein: CASSLLQTMNTEAFF
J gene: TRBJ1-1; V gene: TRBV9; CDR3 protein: CASSVGDGYEAFF
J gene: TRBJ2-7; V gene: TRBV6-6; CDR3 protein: CASSLHGTSGVYEQYF
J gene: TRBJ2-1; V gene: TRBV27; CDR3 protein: CASKLAGVNEQFF
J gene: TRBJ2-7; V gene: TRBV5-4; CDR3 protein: CASSWGQGNEQYF
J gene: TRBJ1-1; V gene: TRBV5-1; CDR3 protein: CASSLGQGLNTEAFF
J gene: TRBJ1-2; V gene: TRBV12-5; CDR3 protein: CASGLVQGQGFFNYGYTF
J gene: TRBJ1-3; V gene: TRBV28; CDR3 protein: CASSLRGAAGNTIYF
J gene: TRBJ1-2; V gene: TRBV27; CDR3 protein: CASSRGTEDYGYTF
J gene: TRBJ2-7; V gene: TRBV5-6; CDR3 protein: CASSQGLLGDEQYF
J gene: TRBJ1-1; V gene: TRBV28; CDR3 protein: CASSFGTGLNTEAFF
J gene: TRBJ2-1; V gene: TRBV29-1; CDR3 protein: CSVEARYNEQFF
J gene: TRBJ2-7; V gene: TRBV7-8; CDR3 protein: CASSHYRGSYEQYF
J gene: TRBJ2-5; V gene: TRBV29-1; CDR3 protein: CSGMDREETQYF
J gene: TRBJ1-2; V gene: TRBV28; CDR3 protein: CASSLANNYGYTF
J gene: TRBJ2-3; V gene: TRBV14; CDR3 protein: CASSQTPWPGDSTDTQYF
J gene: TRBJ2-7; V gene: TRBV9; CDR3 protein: CASSPKDSSYEQYF
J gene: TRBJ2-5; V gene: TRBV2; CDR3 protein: CASSPTGYFQETQYF
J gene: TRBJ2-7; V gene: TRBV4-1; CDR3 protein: CASSERLAGKIYEQYF
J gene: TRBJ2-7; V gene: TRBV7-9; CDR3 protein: CASTKRGSYEQYF
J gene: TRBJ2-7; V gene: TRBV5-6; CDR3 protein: CASSLGATSYEQYF
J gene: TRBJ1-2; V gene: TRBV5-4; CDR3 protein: CASSLSGQGIYGYTF